The TCR beta chain described here comes from a study of T-cell memory formation after mild COVID-19. Study-wide context: TCR clusters showed largely donor specificity. Study-level findings and limits: In second-wave clones peaking day 37, SARS-CoV-2 specificity remained unconfirmed. From day 15 to 85, contracting clones were balanced between CD4 and CD8, whereas later expanders leaned toward CD4+.

TCRdb fed the 5' RACE reads into MiXCR, producing one record per CDR3 protein. Among fewer than 600,000 distinct CDR3 sequences listed, about 20% were seen once. On this clonotype itself: Its antigen remains unidentified.

V lost 0 bases, J lost 4 bases, and 12 bases lay in between. Germline V CDR1 and CDR2: DFQATT, SNEGSKA (reference sequence). This CDR3 is built from 14 residues. This sequence was found in an adult woman who had mild COVID-19 (a few samples of this study predate the infection). Cell type and time point are not known. The chain is built from TRBV20-1 and TRBJ1-2; D not certain. The source material was PBMCs or a T cell subset sorted from them (not recorded which). CDR3 sequence: CSARDPDRIYGYTF. Written as DNA, the CDR3 is TGCAGTGCTAGAGATCCGGACCGAATCTATGGCTACACCTTC.